The clone carrying this TCR beta chain was counted at least ten times. These data come from a study of CD8+CD57+ T cells in acquired aplastic anemia. Genomic DNA served as template for TCR beta VDJ and CDR3 profiling. TCRdb ran MiXCR on the reads and lists one entry per CDR3 protein. The data show 400,000 to 500,000 distinct CDR3 sequences, about two thirds seen once. The V end lost 2 bases, the J end lost 4 bases, and 5 bases lay between the germline ends. CDR3 length: 12 residues. Germline V gives CDR1 MNHEY, CDR2 SVGEGT. This sequence was found in a human donor in good health, serving as a control. What was sequenced was sorted CD4+, CD8+, or CD8+CD57+ T cells (not recorded which) from PBMCs. This chain links TRBV6-2 or TRBV6-3 with TRBJ1-2; D is ambiguous. This CDR3 is CASSYGTYGYTF. The CDR3 nucleotides read TGTGCCAGCAGTTACGGTACCTATGGCTACACCTTC.